This TCR beta chain is drawn from a study of blood T cell repertoires in COVID-19. The wider study: Whether acute or convalescent, the COVID-19 samples came from the United States, Italy and Spain. PBMCs, B-cell-depleted T cells, or T cells provided the cDNA or gDNA that made up the material.

In the source study's methods: Estimates of nucleated cell counts were drawn from the amplification of reference gene primers. The assay was immunoSEQ multiplex PCR, and TCRdb's table has in-frame clones only and misses some. The V and J calls and clone size were taken over from that table, and D and trimming were inferred from the DNA. The sample consists of about 120,000 clones, more than 80% of them appearing once. Germline-derived CDR1 and CDR2 are SGHDN and FVKESK. The CDR3 contains 14 residues. Trimming left V 8 bases short and J 0 bases short, with 12 bases between. The chain uses TRBV14 and TRBJ2-3, with a weak D call TRBD2 (5 bases). The sequence was collected from a man aged 65 to 79 with active or convalescent COVID-19. Sequenced sample: peripheral blood. The CDR3 DNA sequence: TGTGCCAGCCGCGGAGGAATTAGCACAGATACGCAGTATTTT. It yields the protein CASRGGISTDTQYF.